Below are 20 T cell receptor beta chains sequenced from a single sample in a study of blood T cell repertoires in COVID-19. Profiled with immunoSEQ multiplex PCR; TCRdb holds only in-frame clones, not every one. Seen here are about 180,000 clones, 86% observed once, and the top ten hold roughly 8.7%. The sample comprised PBMCs or T cells enriched from blood (not recorded which). The receptor set was obtained from a woman in her twenties or thirties who had recovered from COVID-19.

V usage is TRBV18 and J usage is TRBJ2-2, with D possibly being TRBD1 (5 bases). V lost 1 base and J lost 2, with 11 bases in between. Germline V gives CDR1 KGHSH, CDR2 LQKENI. The CDR3 runs 16 residues. The chain's CDR3 is CASSPLGLQNTGELFF. The CDR3 coding sequence is TGTGCCAGCTCACCACTGGGGCTGCAAAACACCGGGGAGCTGTTTTTT. Variable domain in full (rest from reference TRBV18 and TRBJ2-2): NAGVMQNPRHLVRRRGQEARLRCSPMKGHSHVYWYRQLPEEGLKFMVYLQKENIIDESGMPKERFSAEFPKEGPSILRIQQVVRGDSAAYFCASSPLGLQNTGELFFGEGSRLTVL.

J is TRBJ2-2 and V is TRBV18, with TRBD2 matching 7 bases. The CDR3 has 14 residues. V gave up 3 bases and J gave up 6 bases; unmatched junction bases: 4. From germline, CDR1 is KGHSH and CDR2 LQKENI. CDR3 sequence reads: CASSPLREAGELFF. The CDR3, as DNA: TGTGCCAGCTCACCCCTCCGGGAGGCCGGGGAGCTGTTTTTT.

The rearrangement uses TRBV20-1 and TRBJ2-2; 9 bases agree with TRBD1. The CDR3 totals 16 residues. Germline loops: CDR1 DFQATT, CDR2 SNEGSKA (reference sequence). Trimming removed 3 bases from V and 5 bases from J; junction bases left unmatched: 10. The chain's CDR3 is CSASNPDRGETGELFF. The CDR3 region has the DNA TGCAGTGCTAGTAATCCCGACAGGGGGGAGACCGGGGAGCTGTTTTTT.

The chain couples TRBV6-5 to TRBJ1-6, with 8 nucleotides matching TRBD1. Germline trimming cut 6 bases from V and 9 bases from J; bases unmatched to any gene: 7. Looked up from germline, CDR1 is MNHEY and CDR2 is SVGAGI. The CDR3 spans 14 residues. The CDR3 region is CASRPAQGVSPLHF. Written as DNA, the CDR3 is TGTGCCAGCAGACCAGCACAGGGGGTTTCACCCCTCCACTTT.

This clone was counted only a few times. The chain couples TRBV6-5 to TRBJ1-1, with a possible D match to TRBD1 (5 bases). The V end lost 0 bases, the J end lost 5 bases, and 13 bases lay between the germline ends. The CDR3 runs 15 residues. Germline-derived CDR1 and CDR2 are MNHEY and SVGAGI. CDR3 in amino acids: CASSYSILGGTEAFF. The CDR3 DNA sequence: TGTGCCAGCAGTTACTCGATCTTGGGGGGGACTGAAGCTTTCTTT.

The V and J genes are TRBV28 and TRBJ2-5; possible D gene TRBD2, 5 bases. V lost 6 bases to trimming and J lost 2 bases, with 16 bases between them. The CDR3 has 15 residues. Germline V gene lookup returns CDR1 MDHEN and CDR2 SYDVKM. CDR3 sequence reads: CASSRRGSKQETQYF. CDR3 coding DNA: TGTGCCAGCAGCCGGCGAGGGTCGAAACAAGAGACCCAGTACTTC.

The CDR3 loop reads CASSQDRSSQTQYF. The CDR3 region has the DNA TGTGCCAGCAGCCAAGATCGTAGTTCCCAGACCCAGTACTTC. The chain joins TRBV3-1 (or the pseudogene TRBV3-2) to TRBJ2-5; no clear D. V was pared by 0 bases and J by 6 bases, with 11 bases between. The CDR3 totals 14 residues. The germline V gene has CDR1 LGHDT and CDR2 YNNKEL (reference sequence).

V gene TRBV5-6 combines with J gene TRBJ2-3, with TRBD2 matching over 16 bases. This CDR3 spans 17 amino acids. V was clipped by 3 bases and J by 6 bases; unmatched bases: 7. CDR1 and CDR2 from the germline V gene are SGHDT and YYEEEE. This CDR3 is CASSWGLAGGSRDTQYF. Written as DNA, the CDR3 is TGTGCCAGCAGCTGGGGACTAGCGGGAGGGTCTAGGGATACGCAGTATTTT.

The chain is built from TRBV5-4 and TRBJ2-2; 10 nucleotides align to TRBD2. Germline assignment: CDR1 SGHNT and CDR2 YYREEE (reference sequence). CDR3 length equals 18 residues. V dropped 3 bases and J dropped 5; count of bases not matched to a gene: 13. CDR3 nucleotide sequence: TGTGCCAGCAGCTCCCCCACCGGCAGCGGGAGGGGGACCGGGGAGCTGTTTTTT. This sequence encodes CASSSPTGSGRGTGELFF.

The chain is built from TRBV20-1 and TRBJ2-5, with 10 bases fitting TRBD1. The CDR3 consists of 16 residues. The V segment lost 3 bases and the J segment 5 bases; nucleotides outside the gene matches: 12. Germline CDR1 and CDR2: DFQATT and SNEGSKA (reference sequence). The CDR3 loop is CSASAAWDRGLETQYF. DNA of the CDR3: TGCAGTGCTAGTGCCGCTTGGGACAGGGGATTGGAGACCCAGTACTTC.

The J gene is TRBJ2-1, the V gene TRBV20-1, with D maybe TRBD2 (5 bases). Germline V gives CDR1 DFQATT, CDR2 SNEGSKA (reference sequence). The CDR3 sequence is 11 residues long. Trimming removed 2 bases at V and 6 bases at J, with 5 bases between. CDR3 DNA: TGCAGTGCTAGAACTAGCAATGAGCAGTTCTTC. Translation gives CSARTSNEQFF.

The chain combines TRBV28 with TRBJ1-4; D call uncertain. Trimming pared 5 bases from V and 8 bases from J, leaving 12 bases between. Germline V gene data show CDR1 as MDHEN and CDR2 as SYDVKM. The CDR3 loop spans 13 amino acids. CDR3 in amino acids: CASSRTNGEKLFF. In nucleotides, the CDR3 is TGTGCCAGCAGTCGCACTAATGGCGAAAAACTGTTTTTT.

V usage is TRBV12-3 or TRBV12-4 and J usage is TRBJ2-3; no clear D gene. This CDR3 region has 12 residues. V dropped 3 bases and J dropped 4 bases, with 5 bases sitting between them. CDR3 sequence reads: CASSLSPDTQYF. The DNA for the CDR3 is TGTGCCAGCAGTTTGAGCCCAGATACGCAGTATTTT.

The V gene is TRBV3-1 (or the pseudogene TRBV3-2), the J gene TRBJ2-7; TRBD1 is a possible D gene (7 bases). This CDR3 spans 15 amino acids. Germline CDR1 is LGHDT and CDR2 is YNNKEL (reference sequence). V lost 1 base, J lost 4 bases, and 14 bases lay in between. This chain's CDR3 is CASSQASGGLYEQYF. The CDR3 DNA sequence: TGTGCCAGCAGCCAAGCGTCAGGGGGGCTTTACGAGCAGTACTTC.

The CDR3 bases are TGTGCCAGCAGACCATCCCGGGACAGAGGTTCACCCCTCCACTTT. Translating it yields CASRPSRDRGSPLHF. The rearrangement uses TRBV28 and TRBJ1-6; TRBD1 agrees at 7 bases. Germline V lookup: CDR1 MDHEN, CDR2 SYDVKM. Trimming cost V 6 bases and J 9 bases; bases outside gene matches: 11. The CDR3 contains 15 residues.

The chain's CDR3 is CSVVWRERNEQYF. In DNA, the CDR3 is TGCAGCGTTGTTTGGCGGGAGCGGAACGAGCAGTACTTC. The chain recombines TRBV29-1 with TRBJ2-7; 7 nucleotides agree with TRBD2. Germline CDR1 SQVTM, CDR2 ANQGSEA. The CDR3 has 13 amino acids. J lost 5 bases, V lost 4 bases, and 8 bases had no gene match.

The chain couples TRBV7-8 to TRBJ1-1; a possible D gene is TRBD1 (6 bases). This CDR3 region has 14 residues. Germline V gives CDR1 SGHVS, CDR2 FQNEAQ. Between the trimmed V and J ends, which lost 5 bases and 4 bases, there was a span of 14 bases. The CDR3 DNA sequence: TGTGCCAGCAGCCTACAGGGATTAGGCACTGAAGCTTTCTTT. This translates into CASSLQGLGTEAFF.

This clone occurred a few times. The chain recombines TRBV13 with TRBJ1-6; TRBD1 agrees at 9 bases. This CDR3 is built from 16 residues. Germline loops: CDR1 PRHDT, CDR2 FYEKMQ (reference sequence). After removal of 5 bases from V and 8 bases from J, the junction contained 10 bases not matched to a gene. CDR3 in amino acids: CASSPWTGDFYSPLHF. DNA of the CDR3: TGTGCCAGCAGCCCGTGGACAGGGGATTTTTATTCACCCCTCCACTTT.

The CDR3 DNA sequence: TGTGCCAGCAGCGAGGGCGCCTCTTCTGTTAACACCGGGGAGCTGTTTTTT. Protein sequence: CASSEGASSVNTGELFF. This chain links TRBV11-2 with TRBJ2-2, with a weak D call TRBD2 (5 bases). Trimming removed 5 bases from V and 2 bases from J, with 18 bases in between. The CDR3 is 17 amino acids. Germline loops: CDR1 SGHAT, CDR2 FQNNGV.

The V call is TRBV2, the J call TRBJ2-7; TRBD1 matches at 7 bases. The V and J ends lost 5 bases and 5 bases, in that order; junction bases with no gene match: 9. The CDR3 is made up of 14 amino acids. In germline, CDR1 is SNHLY, CDR2 FYNNEI. DNA for the CDR3: TGTGCCAGCAGTTACAGGGGCGATGCGAACGAGCAGTACTTC. Protein sequence: CASSYRGDANEQYF.